What follows are 32 T cell receptor beta chains derived from one specimen sequenced in a study of shared clonotypes between healthy human individuals (TCRdb year 2020). CD8 naive samples consisted of CD45RO-negative cells that were positively selected for CCR7, yielding a CD45RA+CCR7+ population without TemRA cells. The library came from the immunoSEQ multiplex PCR assay. The table was pulled from immuneACCESS by TCRdb, which kept in-frame rearrangements only. Such tables lose some clones; where checked, under half of the loss comes from unresolved V genes, and the rest has no known cause. Recorded for this sample are roughly 1,800,000 clones; about 95% of them occurred a single time. The top ten constitute approximately 1.2% of the sample. Sequenced: naive CD8+ T cells sorted from blood. The sample's cell subset or site, from its label and the paper: CD45RA+CCR7+. The origin of the receptors is a man between 18 and 35 years old in good health.

This chain uses TRBV30 with TRBJ2-1; D is possibly TRBD2 (6 bases). Germline V gives CDR1 GTSNPN, CDR2 SVGIG (reference sequence). This CDR3 is 10 amino acids long. V lost 6 bases, J lost 9 bases, and 9 bases lay in between. The CDR3 region has the DNA TGTGCCTGTCTGGGGGGTGAGCAGTTCTTC. It encodes CACLGGEQFF.

This chain joins TRBV11-2 and TRBJ2-6, with D hard to call. The V end lost 4 bases, the J end lost 8 bases, and 6 bases lay between the germline ends. Germline CDR1 reads SGHAT; CDR2 reads FQNNGV. The CDR3 consists of 12 residues. Here the CDR3 reads CASSSLTNVLTF. DNA for the CDR3: TGTGCCAGCAGCTCCCTTACCAACGTCCTGACTTTC.

The V and J genes are TRBV11-2 and TRBJ2-5; D gene unclear. Germline loops: CDR1 SGHAT, CDR2 FQNNGV. V lost 5 bases to trimming and J lost 2 bases, with 12 bases between them. The length of the CDR3 is 14 residues. This CDR3 is CASSIWTEQETQYF. CDR3 nucleotides: TGTGCCAGCAGCATCTGGACGGAACAAGAGACCCAGTACTTC. Full variable domain (remainder filled in from reference TRBV11-2 and TRBJ2-5): EAGVAQSPRYKIIEKRQSVAFWCNPISGHATLYWYQQILGQGPKLLIQFQNNGVVDDSQLPKDRFSAERLKGVDSTLKIQPAKLEDSAVYLCASSIWTEQETQYFGPGTRLLVL.

A single count supports this clone. The J gene is TRBJ2-2, the V gene TRBV7-9; D unclear. The V gene's germline CDR1 is SEHNR and CDR2 FQNEAQ (reference sequence). The CDR3 is 17 residues long. Trimming shortened V by 5 bases and J by 3 bases, and 19 bases separated the two germline ends. The CDR3 nucleotides are TGTGCCAGCAGCATCTCGGGCGGCCTAGAGGACACCGGGGAGCTGTTTTTT. Translated, it gives CASSISGGLEDTGELFF.

This clone has a single count. The chain is built from TRBV4-3 and TRBJ2-2, with a weak D call TRBD2 (6 bases). V lost 0 bases to trimming and J lost 4 bases, with 12 bases between them. Per germline, CDR1 LGHNA and CDR2 YSLEER. CDR3 length: 16 residues. DNA of the CDR3: TGCGCCAGCAGCCAAGAATGGGGGGATTCCACCGGGGAGCTGTTTTTT. Translating gives CASSQEWGDSTGELFF.

The chain joins TRBV2 to TRBJ2-6, with D perhaps matching TRBD1 or TRBD2 (5 bases each). V lost 0 bases and J lost 0, with 12 bases in between. The CDR3 sequence is 18 residues long. In germline, CDR1 is SNHLY, CDR2 FYNNEI. CDR3 loop: CASSEARDRSSGANVLTF. As DNA, the CDR3 is TGTGCCAGCAGTGAAGCCCGGGACCGATCCTCTGGGGCCAACGTCCTGACTTTC.

DNA of the CDR3: TGTGCCAGTAGTATTAAGACACCCTACCCCACAGATACGCAGTATTTT. Protein: CASSIKTPYPTDTQYF. The chain employs TRBV19 and TRBJ2-3; D not certain. The germline V and J ends were trimmed by 3 bases and 2 bases, with 15 bases remaining between them. The CDR3 has 16 amino acids. Germline-derived CDR1 and CDR2 are LNHDA and SQIVND (reference sequence). Combining the CDR3 with reference TRBV19 and TRBJ2-3 gives the whole variable domain DGGITQSPKYLFRKEGQNVTLSCEQNLNHDAMYWYRQDPGQGLRLIYYSQIVNDFQKGDIAEGYSVSREKKESFPLTVTSAQKNPTAFYLCASSIKTPYPTDTQYFGPGTRLTVL.

The chain combines TRBV19 with TRBJ1-5; 9 bases align to TRBD1. The CDR3 has 16 residues. Germline V gene lookup returns CDR1 LNHDA and CDR2 SQIVND (reference sequence). The J segment lost 1 base and the V segment lost 7 bases, leaving 8 bases of the junction unmatched. CDR3 sequence reads: CASIADRGASNQPQHF. CDR3 coding DNA: TGTGCCAGTATCGCGGACAGGGGAGCCAGCAATCAGCCCCAGCATTTT.

The chain recombines TRBV6-5 with TRBJ1-2; TRBD1 is a possible D gene (6 bases). This CDR3 region has 14 residues. Germline CDR1 is MNHEY and CDR2 is SVGAGI. V lost 8 bases to trimming and J lost 2 bases, with 15 bases between them. The CDR3 protein is CASGLDRENYGYTF. CDR3 DNA: TGTGCCAGCGGCCTGGACAGAGAGAACTATGGCTACACCTTC.

J is TRBJ2-3 and V is TRBV7-9; D possibly corresponds to TRBD2 (6 bases). This CDR3 contains 15 residues. Germline loops: CDR1 SEHNR, CDR2 FQNEAQ (reference sequence). V lost 2 bases and J 0 bases, leaving 9 bases between the germline ends. This CDR3 reads CASSLPGLSTDTQYF. The CDR3 DNA reads TGTGCCAGCAGCTTACCGGGACTGAGCACAGATACGCAGTATTTT.

The chain carries TRBV4-1 and TRBJ2-1; D is ambiguous. Germline CDR1 reads MGHRA; CDR2 reads YSYEKL. The length of the CDR3 is 13 residues. V shed 1 base and J shed 9 bases, with 10 bases lying between them. This CDR3 reads CASSQVKGVEQFF. CDR3 DNA: TGCGCCAGCAGCCAAGTGAAAGGTGTTGAGCAGTTCTTC.

Turning to this clone: Within the sample, other DNA sequences also encode this same CDR3. The rearrangement uses TRBV28 and TRBJ1-5; D not certain. Looked up from germline, CDR1 is MDHEN and CDR2 is SYDVKM. Trimming stripped 5 bases from V and 5 bases from J, with 4 bases between. There are 11 residues in the CDR3. CDR3 in DNA: TGTGCCAGCAGTCTGGATCAGCCCCAGCATTTT. It is translated as CASSLDQPQHF. Full variable domain (rest looked up from reference TRBV28 and TRBJ1-5): DVKVTQSSRYLVKRTGEKVFLECVQDMDHENMFWYRQDPGLGLRLIYFSYDVKMKEKGDIPEGYSVSREKKERFSLILESASTNQTSMYLCASSLDQPQHFGDGTRLSIL.

The CDR3 is CASSQNEQYF. CDR3 bases: TGTGCCAGCAGCCAAAACGAGCAGTACTTC. This chain uses TRBV7-3 with TRBJ2-7; D unclear. Per germline, CDR1 SGHTA and CDR2 FQGTGA. V dropped 5 bases and J dropped 5 bases, with 4 bases sitting between them. The CDR3 is made up of 10 amino acids.

This chain joins TRBV4-1 and TRBJ1-1, with D perhaps TRBD1 (6 bases). Germline CDR1 MGHRA, CDR2 YSYEKL. CDR3 length equals 15 residues. The germline V and J ends were trimmed by 5 bases and 3 bases, with 16 bases remaining between them. DNA of the CDR3: TGCGCCAGCAGCACCGAACGGGGGCCGGACACTGAAGCTTTCTTT. This gives the protein CASSTERGPDTEAFF.

The CDR3 DNA follows: TGTGCCAGTAGGGAGAACCTCGGCTCCTACGAGCAGTACTTC. This gives the protein CASRENLGSYEQYF. The V and J genes are TRBV19 and TRBJ2-7; D gene uncertain. The CDR3 has 14 residues. V lost 6 bases, J lost 0 bases, and 12 bases lay in between. Germline CDR1 is LNHDA and CDR2 is SQIVND (reference sequence).

The rearrangement links TRBV6-1 to TRBJ2-2, with D perhaps matching TRBD1 (5 bases). The length of the CDR3 is 15 residues. The ends were cut back, 0 bases at V and 1 base at J, with 6 bases in the middle. In germline, CDR1 is MNHNS, CDR2 SASEGT. In DNA form, the CDR3 reads TGTGCCAGCAGTGAAGCCACAGGGAACACCGGGGAGCTGTTTTTT. Amino acids: CASSEATGNTGELFF.

V is TRBV27 and J is TRBJ1-1; possible D gene TRBD1, 6 bases. CDR1 is MNHEY, CDR2 SMNVEV, per germline (reference sequence). This CDR3 has 14 residues. V gave up 4 bases and J gave up 0 bases, with 9 bases separating them. CDR3 DNA: TGTGCCAGCAGTTCAGGACAGATGAACACTGAAGCTTTCTTT. It encodes CASSSGQMNTEAFF.

The sample holds one count of this clone. This rearrangement joins TRBV5-1 to TRBJ2-1, with D tentatively TRBD1 (6 bases). This CDR3 has 16 residues. Germline V lookup: CDR1 SGHRS, CDR2 YFSETQ. V dropped 4 bases and J dropped 8 bases, with 22 bases sitting between them. This CDR3 reads CASSTDLAGEAHEQFF. The CDR3 coding sequence is TGCGCCAGCAGCACCGATCTAGCAGGGGAAGCGCATGAGCAGTTCTTC.

The chain combines TRBV19 with TRBJ2-1, with a possible D match to TRBD2 (7 bases). CDR1 and CDR2 from the germline V gene are LNHDA and SQIVND (reference sequence). The CDR3 runs 15 residues. Trimming pared 4 bases from V and 2 bases from J, leaving 12 bases between. The DNA for the CDR3 is TGTGCCAGTAGTACGACGGGGGGCGCCTACAATGAGCAGTTCTTC. It codes for CASSTTGGAYNEQFF.

This chain joins TRBV30 and TRBJ1-1; D is perhaps TRBD1 (5 bases). V shed 5 bases and J shed 7 bases, with 17 bases lying between them. The CDR3 runs 13 residues. CDR1 GTSNPN and CDR2 SVGIG come from the germline V gene (reference sequence). This CDR3 reads CAWSSTGINEAFF. The CDR3, as DNA: TGTGCCTGGTCGTCAACAGGAATCAATGAAGCTTTCTTT.

CDR3 bases: TGTGCCAGCAGGCCCGGACAGGAATTTACCTACGAGCAGTACTTC. This encodes CASRPGQEFTYEQYF. The chain has TRBV5-4 and TRBJ2-7, with 7 nucleotides matching TRBD1. The CDR3 length is 15 residues. V lost 5 bases and J lost 2; bases outside the gene matches: 10. CDR1 is SGHNT and CDR2 is YYREEE in the germline V gene (reference sequence).

This clone was seen a handful of times. The same CDR3 arises from other DNA sequences in this sample as well. This chain uses TRBV5-4 with TRBJ2-3, with D hard to call. CDR1 and CDR2 (germline): SGHNT, YYREEE (reference sequence). The V end was cut by 0 bases, the J end by 4 bases, with 3 bases between. This CDR3 is built from 12 residues. This CDR3 reads CASSLESDTQYF. In DNA, the CDR3 is TGTGCCAGCAGCTTGGAGTCAGATACGCAGTATTTT. The variable domain in full, with the rest retrieved from reference TRBV5-4 and TRBJ2-3, is ETGVTQSPTHLIKTRGQQVTLRCSSQSGHNTVSWYQQALGQGPQFIFQYYREEENGRGNFPPRFSGLQFPNYSSELNVNALELDDSALYLCASSLESDTQYFGPGTRLTVL.

The chain combines TRBV27 with TRBJ2-6, with 10 bases that match TRBD1. V shed 4 bases and J 3 bases; nucleotides not matched to a gene: 6. The CDR3 totals 17 residues. Germline assignment: CDR1 MNHEY and CDR2 SMNVEV (reference sequence). The CDR3 protein is CASSSGTGVYGANVLTF. In DNA form, the CDR3 reads TGTGCCAGCAGTTCGGGGACAGGGGTGTATGGGGCCAACGTCCTGACTTTC.

The genes are TRBV5-6 and TRBJ2-7; 8 bases map to TRBD2. The CDR3 has 16 amino acids. The J segment lost 1 base and the V segment lost 4 bases, leaving 10 bases of the junction unmatched. CDR1 is SGHDT and CDR2 is YYEEEE in the germline V gene. CDR3 sequence (DNA): TGTGCCAGCAGCCCCCGACCGGGACTAGAGTCCTACGAGCAGTACTTC. Amino acids: CASSPRPGLESYEQYF. The full variable domain, rest sourced from reference TRBV5-6 and TRBJ2-7, is DAGVTQSPTHLIKTRGQQVTLRCSPKSGHDTVSWYQQALGQGPQFIFQYYEEEERQRGNFPDRFSGHQFPNYSSELNVNALLLGDSALYLCASSPRPGLESYEQYFGPGTRLTVT.

The chain's CDR3 is CASSLGVGAYNEQFF. The CDR3 DNA reads as TGTGCCAGCAGCTTGGGCGTAGGGGCATACAATGAGCAGTTCTTC. The chain is built from TRBV5-4 and TRBJ2-1; D is perhaps TRBD1 (5 bases). CDR1 and CDR2 (germline): SGHNT, YYREEE (reference sequence). The CDR3 length is 15 residues. Trimming stripped 0 bases from V and 4 bases from J, with 11 bases between.

For this clone: Other DNA variants within this sample encode the same CDR3. The chain employs TRBV18 and TRBJ1-1; D remains ambiguous. The CDR3 spans 13 residues. Looked up from germline, CDR1 is KGHSH and CDR2 is LQKENI. Trimming cost V 3 bases and J 0 bases, with 5 bases left between them. Written as DNA, the CDR3 is TGTGCCAGCTCACCGGGCGTGAACACTGAAGCTTTCTTT. Its protein is CASSPGVNTEAFF.

This clone came up once. The chain combines TRBV2 with TRBJ2-7; D might be TRBD2 (5 bases). Trimming pared 3 bases from V and 3 bases from J, leaving 15 bases between. The CDR3 spans 15 residues. Germline values: CDR1 SNHLY, CDR2 FYNNEI. CDR3 sequence reads: CASSDEGPLYYEQYF. The CDR3 DNA is TGTGCCAGCAGTGATGAGGGCCCGCTATACTACGAGCAGTACTTC.

The V call is TRBV28, the J call TRBJ2-7, with D hard to call. Germline V gene data show CDR1 as MDHEN and CDR2 as SYDVKM. V lost 3 bases, J lost 5 bases, and 14 bases lay in between. CDR3 size: 14 residues. The CDR3 loop is CASSFPFVPHEQYF. For the CDR3, the DNA is TGTGCCAGCAGTTTTCCGTTCGTCCCCCACGAGCAGTACTTC.

CDR3 sequence (DNA): TGCGCCAGCAGCCAAGGCAATCGTCCTTTTGATCAGTACTTC. Protein: CASSQGNRPFDQYF. This chain links TRBV4-1 with TRBJ2-4; D is ambiguous. CDR1 and CDR2 from the germline V gene are MGHRA and YSYEKL. Trimming removed 1 base at V and 12 bases at J, with 16 bases between. The CDR3 covers 14 residues.

V usage is TRBV29-1 and J usage is TRBJ2-3; D uncertain. Germline CDR1 is SQVTM and CDR2 is ANQGSEA. The length of the CDR3 is 13 residues. The germline V and J ends were trimmed by 4 bases and 2 bases, with 10 bases remaining between them. The CDR3 here is CSVGLGTTDTQYF. For the CDR3, the DNA is TGCAGCGTTGGGCTGGGAACCACAGATACGCAGTATTTT.

The CDR3 bases are TGCAGCGTTTCAGGGACAGTCCCCAACGAGCAGTACTTC. It is translated as CSVSGTVPNEQYF. The chain links TRBV29-1 to TRBJ2-7; 7 bases are shared with TRBD1. The CDR3 has 13 amino acids. Germline lookup yields CDR1 SQVTM and CDR2 ANQGSEA. V gave up 5 bases and J gave up 5 bases; unmatched junction bases: 9.

The gene calls are TRBV2 and TRBJ2-5; D not resolved. This CDR3 has 14 residues. V shed 4 bases and J shed 2 bases, with 11 bases lying between them. Looked up from germline, CDR1 is SNHLY and CDR2 is FYNNEI. The CDR3 DNA reads TGTGCCAGCAGTGGGGGTTTTTATCAAGAGACCCAGTACTTC. It codes for CASSGGFYQETQYF. The whole variable domain, filled in from reference TRBV2 and TRBJ2-5, reads EPEVTQTPSHQVTQMGQEVILRCVPISNHLYFYWYRQILGQKVEFLVSFYNNEISEKSEIFDDQFSVERPDGSNFTLKIRSTKLEDSAMYFCASSGGFYQETQYFGPGTRLLVL.